A selection of T cell receptor beta chains follows, all from one sample in a study of shared clonotypes between healthy human individuals. Data came from immunoSEQ multiplex PCR; TCRdb stores just in-frame clones and leaves some out. The sample lists roughly 1,500,000 clones, just under 99% occurring once. The specimen sequenced was naive CD4+ T cells sorted from blood. The receptor set was obtained from a man younger than 40 in good health. The CDR3 runs from the conserved cysteine through the conserved F or W. A D gene is named only where the DNA matches it firmly. A row's size may be missing; if present it is once, few, many or a size class.

d_call j_call v_call cdr3_length clone_size cdr3_nt cdr3_aa
TRBD2 TRBJ2-1 TRBV5-1 17 once TGCGCCAGCAGCCCCTGGACTAGCGGGACCCTCGACAATGAGCAGTTCTTC CASSPWTSGTLDNEQFF
NA TRBJ2-2 TRBV19 16 NA TGTGCCAGTAGTACCACCGGGACATATAACACCGGGGAGCTGTTTTTT CASSTTGTYNTGELFF
NA TRBJ1-4 TRBV30 13 NA TGTGCCTGGAGTGAGAGGTTTAATGAAAAACTGTTTTTT CAWSERFNEKLFF
NA TRBJ2-2 TRBV19 14 NA TGTGCCTGCAGGTCGGCGGTGAACACCGGGGAGCTGTTTTTT CACRSAVNTGELFF
TRBD1 TRBJ2-3 TRBV2 12 NA TGTGCCACCCGGGACAGGGGAGATACGCAGTATTTT CATRDRGDTQYF
TRBD2 TRBJ2-7 TRBV7-2 16 NA TGTGCCAGCAGCTTATATCCCCGGCTAGCGGGAGACGAGCAGTACTTC CASSLYPRLAGDEQYF
NA TRBJ2-5 TRBV19 12 NA TGTGCCAGTAGTCTCCCGAGTGGGACCCAGTACTTC CASSLPSGTQYF
TRBD2 TRBJ2-3 TRBV10-3 14 NA TGTGCCACCGGGGGGGGCGGGGACACAGATACGCAGTATTTT CATGGGGDTDTQYF
TRBD2 TRBJ2-7 TRBV5-1 14 NA TGCGCCAGCAGCTTGAGCGGGAGTGGGTACGAGCAGTACTTC CASSLSGSGYEQYF
NA TRBJ1-1 TRBV19 14 NA TGTGCCAGTAGTAGGAGCGAAAAGCGGGCTGAAGCTTTCTTT CASSRSEKRAEAFF
NA TRBJ2-7 TRBV9 15 NA TGTGCCAGCAGCGTAGGTAAGGGGAGCTCCTACGAGCAGTACTTC CASSVGKGSSYEQYF
TRBD1 TRBJ2-5 TRBV5-8 15 NA TGTGCCAGCAGCTTGGGAGGCAGGGGGCGAGAGACCCAGTACTTC CASSLGGRGRETQYF
TRBD2 TRBJ2-3 TRBV30 15 NA TGTGCCTGGAGTAGGGTAGCGGGAATGGGAGATACGCAGTATTTT CAWSRVAGMGDTQYF
NA TRBJ2-7 TRBV28 13 NA TGTGCCAGCAGTTTAGGGGGCCGCTACGAGCAGTACTTC CASSLGGRYEQYF
NA TRBJ1-5 TRBV6-6 13 NA TGTGCCAGCAGTTACTCCCCGTGGCAGCCCCAGCATTTT CASSYSPWQPQHF
TRBD1 TRBJ2-7 TRBV5-5 15 NA TGTGCCAGCAGCCGGGACAGGGTTTTATCCTACGAGCAGTACTTC CASSRDRVLSYEQYF
TRBD1 TRBJ2-7 TRBV30 14 NA TGTGCCTGGGCAAGGGACAGGGTCTCCTACGAGCAGTACTTC CAWARDRVSYEQYF
NA TRBJ1-4 TRBV28 14 NA TGTGCCAGCAGTTTCCCAGGGAGGACTGAAAAACTGTTTTTT CASSFPGRTEKLFF
NA TRBJ1-3 TRBV10-3 15 NA TGTGCCATCAGTGCGGGGGGGAGCTCTGGAAACACCATATATTTT CAISAGGSSGNTIYF
NA TRBJ1-1 TRBV14 13 NA TGTGCCAGCAGCCCCATTGGGAACACTGAAGCTTTCTTT CASSPIGNTEAFF
NA TRBJ2-5 TRBV5-4 16 once TGTGCCAGCAGCTTGGTCGGACGCGGGAAACAAGAGACCCAGTACTTC CASSLVGRGKQETQYF
TRBD1 TRBJ2-1 TRBV30 16 NA TGTGCCTGGAGTTTTATCAGGGGGTTGGGTTACAATGAGCAGTTCTTC CAWSFIRGLGYNEQFF
NA TRBJ1-2 TRBV19 16 NA TGTGCCAGTAGTCTTACGGCAGGTCCCACTAACTATGGCTACACCTTC CASSLTAGPTNYGYTF
NA TRBJ2-7 TRBV29-1 13 NA TGCAGCGTTGATCAGGGATACCCCACGGAGCAGTACTTC CSVDQGYPTEQYF
TRBD1 TRBJ2-2 TRBV19 17 NA TGTGCCAGTGGGGAGGGACAGGGGGTCTCAAACACCGGGGAGCTGTTTTTT CASGEGQGVSNTGELFF
TRBD1 TRBJ2-4 TRBV5-1 14 NA TGCGCCAGCAGCATCGGACAGGGGGCAAACATTCAGTACTTC CASSIGQGANIQYF
NA TRBJ2-4 TRBV9 14 once TGTGCCAGCAGCCCAAGGGGGGCGGGGCACATTCAGTACTTC CASSPRGAGHIQYF
TRBD2 TRBJ2-1 TRBV9 15 NA TGTGCCAGCAGCGTTTTAGCGGGAGCTTACAATGAGCAGTTCTTC CASSVLAGAYNEQFF
NA TRBJ2-2 TRBV5-1 19 NA TGCGCCAGCAGCCACCGGGGAGGGGGGCTTTTCGCGAACACCGGGGAGCTGTTTTTT CASSHRGGGLFANTGELFF
NA TRBJ1-2 TRBV7-2 13 NA TGTGCCAGCACCTTGCGGGGGGCGAGTGGCTACACCTTC CASTLRGASGYTF
TRBD2 TRBJ2-1 TRBV2 15 NA TGTGCCAGCAGGGGGTCGACTAGCGGTTACAATGAGCAGTTCTTC CASRGSTSGYNEQFF
NA TRBJ2-1 TRBV7-9 15 NA TGTGCCAGCAGCTCCCGGGACTGGAACCTTAATGAGCAGTTCTTC CASSSRDWNLNEQFF
NA TRBJ2-5 TRBV5-1 14 NA TGCGCCAGCAGCTGGGGGGTCCAATGGGAGACCCAGTACTTC CASSWGVQWETQYF
NA TRBJ2-2 TRBV19 13 once TGTGCCGGTGGGGGGACGAACACCGGGGAGCTGTTTTTT CAGGGTNTGELFF
NA TRBJ1-3 TRBV5-1 16 once TGCGCCAGCAGCTTGGTTAGCGCCAGTGCTGGAAACACCATATATTTT CASSLVSASAGNTIYF
TRBD2 TRBJ2-3 TRBV5-4 16 NA TGTGCCAGCAGCCGCCAGGTAGCGGGAGGATCGGATACGCAGTATTTT CASSRQVAGGSDTQYF
NA TRBJ2-3 TRBV27 14 few TGTGCCAGCACCCGTGACAGGACTACAGATACGCAGTATTTT CASTRDRTTDTQYF
NA TRBJ2-7 TRBV9 16 NA TGTGCCAGCAGCACCCTCGGCGGCGGGGCCACCTACGAGCAGTACTTC CASSTLGGGATYEQYF
TRBD1 TRBJ2-1 TRBV7-9 13 NA TGTGCCAGCAGCTGGACAGGGGGCAATGAGCAGTTCTTC CASSWTGGNEQFF
TRBD1 TRBJ1-1 TRBV6-1 14 NA TGTGCCAGCAGTCTCTTTGCGGACAGGGATAGCGCTTTCTTT CASSLFADRDSAFF
NA TRBJ2-1 TRBV18 18 once TGTGCCAGCTCACCAGTTCATGGGGGGTTATATACATACAATGAGCAGTTCTTC CASSPVHGGLYTYNEQFF
NA TRBJ2-5 TRBV14 14 NA TGTGCCAGCAGCCGCCTCGGGGTCCAAGAGACCCAGTACTTC CASSRLGVQETQYF
NA TRBJ1-1 TRBV6-5 16 NA TGTGCCAGCAGTTACGCGGGGGGGCAGATGAACACTGAAGCTTTCTTT CASSYAGGQMNTEAFF
TRBD1 TRBJ2-3 TRBV18 14 NA TGTGCCAGCTCACACAGGGGGCTCTCAGATACGCAGTATTTT CASSHRGLSDTQYF
NA TRBJ1-5 TRBV9 15 NA TGTGCCAGCAGCGTAGCCGGGACCAGGGATCAGCCCCAGCATTTT CASSVAGTRDQPQHF
NA TRBJ1-5 TRBV6-5 15 NA TGTGCCAGCAGTCGTTCAGGAGCTGGCAATCAGCCCCAGCATTTT CASSRSGAGNQPQHF
NA TRBJ1-4 TRBV7-6 15 NA TGTGCCAGCAGCTTAGCCCATGCAACTAATGAAAAACTGTTTTTT CASSLAHATNEKLFF
NA TRBJ2-7 TRBV19 15 NA TGTGCCAGTAGTATAGGTCTCGGACCCTCCGGCGAGCAGTACTTC CASSIGLGPSGEQYF
TRBD2 TRBJ2-7 TRBV5-4 15 NA TGTGCCAGCAGCCCCGGACTAGCCACCTCCTACGAGCAGTACTTC CASSPGLATSYEQYF
NA TRBJ2-5 TRBV4-3 13 NA TGCGCCAGCAGCAAAACAGTACAAGAGACCCAGTACTTC CASSKTVQETQYF
TRBD2 TRBJ2-1 TRBV5-4 14 NA TGTGCCAGCAGCTTGGCGAGGCGGGAGGACGAGCAGTTCTTC CASSLARREDEQFF
TRBD2 TRBJ2-5 TRBV9 16 NA TGTGCCAGCAGCGTAGATAGGGCGGGAGTGGGTGAGACCCAGTACTTC CASSVDRAGVGETQYF
TRBD2 TRBJ2-2 TRBV6-4 16 NA TGTGCCAGCAGTGATATAGCGGGAGGCCCCACCGGGGAGCTGTTTTTT CASSDIAGGPTGELFF